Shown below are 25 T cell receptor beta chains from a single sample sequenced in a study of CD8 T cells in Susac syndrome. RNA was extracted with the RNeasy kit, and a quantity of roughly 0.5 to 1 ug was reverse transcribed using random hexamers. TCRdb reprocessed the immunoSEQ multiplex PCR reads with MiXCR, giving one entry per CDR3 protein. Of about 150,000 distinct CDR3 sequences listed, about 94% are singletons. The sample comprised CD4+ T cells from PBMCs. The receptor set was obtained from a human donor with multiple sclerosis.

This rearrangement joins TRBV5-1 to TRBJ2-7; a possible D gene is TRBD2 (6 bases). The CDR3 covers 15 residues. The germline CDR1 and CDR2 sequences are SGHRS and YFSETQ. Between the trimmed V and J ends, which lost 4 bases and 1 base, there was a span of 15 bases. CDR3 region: CASSPREEGSYEQYF. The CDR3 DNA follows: TGCGCCAGCAGCCCCCGCGAGGAGGGTTCCTACGAGCAGTACTTC.

In DNA form, the CDR3 reads TGCAGTGCTTCCACGAACCGATTCTACGAGCAGTACTTC. Amino acids: CSASTNRFYEQYF. The chain links TRBV20-1 to TRBJ2-7; D is unclear. The CDR3 loop spans 13 amino acids. V shed 5 bases and J shed 3 bases, with 14 bases lying between them. The germline V gene has CDR1 DFQATT and CDR2 SNEGSKA (reference sequence).

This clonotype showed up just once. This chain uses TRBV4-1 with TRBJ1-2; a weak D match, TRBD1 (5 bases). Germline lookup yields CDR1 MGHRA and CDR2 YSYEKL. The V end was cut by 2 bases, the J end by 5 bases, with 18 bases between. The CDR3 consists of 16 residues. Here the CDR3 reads CASSQTGTKDGYGYTF. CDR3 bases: TGCGCCAGCAGCCAAACCGGGACCAAGGACGGGTATGGCTACACCTTC.

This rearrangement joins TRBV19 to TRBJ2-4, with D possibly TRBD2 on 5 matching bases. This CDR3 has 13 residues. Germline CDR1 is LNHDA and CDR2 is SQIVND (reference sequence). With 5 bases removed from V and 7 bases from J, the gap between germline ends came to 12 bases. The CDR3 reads CASSPLPGNIQYF. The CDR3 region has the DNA TGTGCCAGTAGTCCACTCCCGGGGAACATTCAGTACTTC. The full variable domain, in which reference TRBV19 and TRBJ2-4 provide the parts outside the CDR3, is DGGITQSPKYLFRKEGQNVTLSCEQNLNHDAMYWYRQDPGQGLRLIYYSQIVNDFQKGDIAEGYSVSREKKESFPLTVTSAQKNPTAFYLCASSPLPGNIQYFGAGTRLSVL.

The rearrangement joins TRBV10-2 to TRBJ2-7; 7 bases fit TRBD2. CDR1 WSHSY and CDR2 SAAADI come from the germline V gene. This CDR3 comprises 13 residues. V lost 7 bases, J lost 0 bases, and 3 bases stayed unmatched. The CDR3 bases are TGCGCCAGCAAGGCGGGAGACTCCTACGAGCAGTACTTC. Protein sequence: CASKAGDSYEQYF.

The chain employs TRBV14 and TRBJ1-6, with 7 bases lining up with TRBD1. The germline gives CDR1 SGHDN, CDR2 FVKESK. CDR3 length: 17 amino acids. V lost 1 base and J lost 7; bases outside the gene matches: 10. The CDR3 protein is CASSQGLTGTRNSPLHF. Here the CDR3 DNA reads TGTGCCAGCAGCCAAGGTTTGACAGGGACCAGGAATTCACCCCTCCACTTT. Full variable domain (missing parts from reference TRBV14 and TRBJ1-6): EAGVTQFPSHSVIEKGQTVTLRCDPISGHDNLYWYRRVMGKEIKFLLHFVKESKQDESGMPNNRFLAERTGGTYSTLKVQPAELEDSGVYFCASSQGLTGTRNSPLHFGNGTRLTVT.

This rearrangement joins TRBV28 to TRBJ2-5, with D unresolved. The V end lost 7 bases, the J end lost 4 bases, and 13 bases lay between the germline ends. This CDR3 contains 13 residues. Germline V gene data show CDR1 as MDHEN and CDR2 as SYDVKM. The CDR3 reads CASTGQTLETQYF. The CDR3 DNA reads TGTGCCAGCACTGGGCAGACCTTAGAGACCCAGTACTTC.

For the CDR3, the DNA is TGTGCCAGCTCACCACCCCCCTTGGAGACCCAGTACTTC. Residues: CASSPPPLETQYF. V usage is TRBV18 and J usage is TRBJ2-5; D is ambiguous. Germline-derived CDR1 and CDR2 are KGHSH and LQKENI. This CDR3 region has 13 residues. The V end was cut by 0 bases, the J end by 5 bases, with 7 bases between. Based on the CDR3 plus reference TRBV18 and TRBJ2-5, the full variable domain is NAGVMQNPRHLVRRRGQEARLRCSPMKGHSHVYWYRQLPEEGLKFMVYLQKENIIDESGMPKERFSAEFPKEGPSILRIQQVVRGDSAAYFCASSPPPLETQYFGPGTRLLVL.

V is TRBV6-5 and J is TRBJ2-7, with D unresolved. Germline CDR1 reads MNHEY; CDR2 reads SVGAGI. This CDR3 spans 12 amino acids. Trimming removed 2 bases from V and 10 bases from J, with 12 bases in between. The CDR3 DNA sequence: TGTGCCAGCAGTTACGACCGCTTAAGACAGTACTTC. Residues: CASSYDRLRQYF.

CDR3 sequence: CASSLGLGTNTEAFF. Here the CDR3 DNA reads TGTGCCAGCAGCTTGGGTTTGGGTACTAACACTGAAGCTTTCTTT. The chain combines TRBV5-4 with TRBJ1-1, with unresolved D. Germline V gene lookup returns CDR1 SGHNT and CDR2 YYREEE (reference sequence). V lost 0 bases and J 2 bases, leaving 11 bases between the germline ends. The CDR3 runs to 15 residues.

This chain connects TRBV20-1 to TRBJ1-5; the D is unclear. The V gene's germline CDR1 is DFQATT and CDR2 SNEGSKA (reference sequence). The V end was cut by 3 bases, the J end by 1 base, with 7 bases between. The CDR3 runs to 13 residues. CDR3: CSARSWSNQPQHF. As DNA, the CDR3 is TGCAGTGCTAGGTCGTGGAGCAATCAGCCCCAGCATTTT.

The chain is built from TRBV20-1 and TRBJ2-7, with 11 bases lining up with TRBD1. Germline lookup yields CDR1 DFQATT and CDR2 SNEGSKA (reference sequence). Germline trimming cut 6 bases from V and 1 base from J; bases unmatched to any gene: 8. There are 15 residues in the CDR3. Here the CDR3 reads CSAIPGTGGSYEQYF. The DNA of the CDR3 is TGCAGTGCAATTCCCGGGACAGGGGGATCCTACGAGCAGTACTTC.

The CDR3 reads CASSPHHRETQYF. In nucleotides, the CDR3 is TGTGCCAGCAGCCCCCACCACCGAGAGACCCAGTACTTC. V usage is TRBV7-2 and J usage is TRBJ2-5; no reliable D call. V gave up 5 bases and J gave up 4 bases, with 11 bases separating them. Per the germline V gene, CDR1 is SGHTA and CDR2 is FQGNSA. CDR3 length: 13 residues. The full variable domain, its missing parts supplied by reference TRBV7-2 and TRBJ2-5, is GAGVSQSPSNKVTEKGKDVELRCDPISGHTALYWYRQSLGQGLEFLIYFQGNSAPDKSGLPSDRFSAERTGGSVSTLTIQRTQQEDSAVYLCASSPHHRETQYFGPGTRLLVL.

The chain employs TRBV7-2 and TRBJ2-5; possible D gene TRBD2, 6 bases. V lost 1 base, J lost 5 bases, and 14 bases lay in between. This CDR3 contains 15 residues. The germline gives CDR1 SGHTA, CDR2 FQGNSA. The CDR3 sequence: CASSLGTGVYETQYF. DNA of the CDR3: TGTGCCAGCAGCTTAGGGACGGGAGTGTACGAGACCCAGTACTTC.

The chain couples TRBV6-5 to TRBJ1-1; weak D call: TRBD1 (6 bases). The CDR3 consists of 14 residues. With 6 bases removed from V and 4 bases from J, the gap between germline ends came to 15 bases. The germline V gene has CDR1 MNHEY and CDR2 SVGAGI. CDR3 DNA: TGTGCCAGCAGGGACAGTGGTGGGAGCACTGAAGCTTTCTTT. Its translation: CASRDSGGSTEAFF.

The CDR3 protein is CASSLKGRDMGIQYF. The CDR3 coding sequence is TGTGCCAGCAGCTTGAAGGGCAGGGATATGGGCATTCAGTACTTC. The chain uses TRBV5-4 and TRBJ2-4; perhaps TRBD1 as D (5 bases). This CDR3 spans 15 amino acids. Germline V gives CDR1 SGHNT, CDR2 YYREEE (reference sequence). Trimming removed 1 base at V and 9 bases at J, with 17 bases between.

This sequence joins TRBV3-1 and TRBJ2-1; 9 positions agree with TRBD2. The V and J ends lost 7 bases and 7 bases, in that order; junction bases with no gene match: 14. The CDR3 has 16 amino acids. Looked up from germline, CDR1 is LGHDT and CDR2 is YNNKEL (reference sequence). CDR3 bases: TGTGCCAGCACCAGAAACTCTCTAGCGGGGCGGAATGAGCAGTTCTTC. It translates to CASTRNSLAGRNEQFF.

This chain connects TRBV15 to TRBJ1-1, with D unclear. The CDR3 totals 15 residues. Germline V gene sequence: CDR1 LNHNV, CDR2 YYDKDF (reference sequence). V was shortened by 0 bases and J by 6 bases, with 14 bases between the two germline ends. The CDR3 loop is CATSRDRGVRSEAFF. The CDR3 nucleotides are TGTGCCACCAGCAGAGATCGCGGGGTCAGATCTGAAGCTTTCTTT.

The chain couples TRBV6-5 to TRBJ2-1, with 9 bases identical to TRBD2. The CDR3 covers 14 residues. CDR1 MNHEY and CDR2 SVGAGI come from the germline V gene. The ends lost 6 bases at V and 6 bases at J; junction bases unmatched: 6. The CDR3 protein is CASRLGLASNEQFF. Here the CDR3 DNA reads TGTGCCAGCAGGCTGGGACTAGCTAGCAATGAGCAGTTCTTC.

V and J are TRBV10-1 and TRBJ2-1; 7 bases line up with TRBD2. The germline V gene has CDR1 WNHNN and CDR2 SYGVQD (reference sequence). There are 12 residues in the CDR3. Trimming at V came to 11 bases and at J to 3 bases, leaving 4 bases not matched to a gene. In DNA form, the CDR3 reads TGCGCCTATTCTAGCGGCTACAATGAGCAGTTCTTC. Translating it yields CAYSSGYNEQFF.

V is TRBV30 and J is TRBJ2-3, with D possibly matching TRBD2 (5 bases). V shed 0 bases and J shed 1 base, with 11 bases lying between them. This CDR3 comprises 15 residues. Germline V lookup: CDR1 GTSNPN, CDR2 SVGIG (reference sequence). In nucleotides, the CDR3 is TGTGCCTGGAGTGTAGATAGCGCAGGCACAGATACGCAGTATTTT. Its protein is CAWSVDSAGTDTQYF.

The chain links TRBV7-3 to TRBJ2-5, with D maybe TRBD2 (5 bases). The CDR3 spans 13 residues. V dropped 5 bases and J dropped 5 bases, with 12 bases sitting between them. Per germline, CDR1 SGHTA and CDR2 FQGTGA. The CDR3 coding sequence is TGTGCCAGCAGCCCACTGGGCGGGGAGACCCAGTACTTC. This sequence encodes CASSPLGGETQYF.

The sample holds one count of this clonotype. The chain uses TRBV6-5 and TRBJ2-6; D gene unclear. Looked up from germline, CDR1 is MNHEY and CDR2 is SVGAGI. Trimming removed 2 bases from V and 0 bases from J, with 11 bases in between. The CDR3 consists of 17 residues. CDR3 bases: TGTGCCAGCAGTTACGGGTTGTTACCCTCTGGGGCCAACGTCCTGACTTTC. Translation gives CASSYGLLPSGANVLTF.

CDR3 amino acids: CASRAPGLGLDEQYF. The CDR3 DNA sequence: TGCGCCAGCAGGGCCCCGGGACTAGGGCTGGACGAGCAGTACTTC. The rearrangement joins TRBV10-2 to TRBJ2-7; 8 nucleotides agree with TRBD2. The CDR3 is 15 residues long. Germline V gene data show CDR1 as WSHSY and CDR2 as SAAADI. V lost 6 bases, J lost 5 bases, and 12 bases stayed unmatched.

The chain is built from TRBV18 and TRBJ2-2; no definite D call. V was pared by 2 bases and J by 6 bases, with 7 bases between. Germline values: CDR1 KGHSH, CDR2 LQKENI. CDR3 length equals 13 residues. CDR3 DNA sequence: TGTGCCAGCTCACCAGTCGCTCCCGGGGAGCTGTTTTTT. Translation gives CASSPVAPGELFF. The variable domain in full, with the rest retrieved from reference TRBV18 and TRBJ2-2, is NAGVMQNPRHLVRRRGQEARLRCSPMKGHSHVYWYRQLPEEGLKFMVYLQKENIIDESGMPKERFSAEFPKEGPSILRIQQVVRGDSAAYFCASSPVAPGELFFGEGSRLTVL.